This T cell receptor (beta chain) was obtained from a study of T cells after posttransplantation cyclophosphamide. Findings and limits, study-wide: TRB overlap between skin or GI tissue T cells and blood was limited. Donor CD8+ memory clones often dominated recipient blood repertoires at later times.

The germline V gene has CDR1 SQVTM and CDR2 ANQGSEA. CDR3 length equals 13 residues. V was cut by 4 bases and J by 1 base, with 10 bases left in between. Remarks on this clone: Antigen specificity is unknown.

The assay was immunoSEQ multiplex PCR, and TCRdb's table has in-frame clones only and misses some. The profile shows about 47,000 clones, roughly 92% of them singletons. Sequenced sample: PBMCs. The V gene is TRBV29-1, the J gene TRBJ1-1; the D gene is possibly TRBD1 (6 bases). The receptor comes from a woman in her 30s in good health and a related stem cell transplant donor. The CDR3 region is CSVARGQNTEAFF. DNA of the CDR3: TGCAGCGTTGCTCGGGGACAGAACACTGAAGCTTTCTTT.